This T cell receptor beta chain originates from a study of cytomegalovirus exposure and HLA in healthy donors. Whole-study results and caveats: TCR beta chains associated with HLA were, in a later analysis, more clonally expanded than equally common others.

PCR amplification relied on 60 Vbeta primers (plus 13 Jbeta primers). Some clones are missing from TCRdb's copy, which holds only in-frame ones; the method was immunoSEQ multiplex PCR. The sample lists over 150,000 clones, approximately 67% occurring once. The length of the CDR3 is 14 residues. Germline V lookup: CDR1 SGHTA, CDR2 FQGNSA. Trimming pared 5 bases from V and 1 base from J, leaving 11 bases between. This clone was counted a single time. Its antigen is unidentified. This sequence joins TRBV7-2 and TRBJ1-1; D is unclear. This TCR derives from a young woman in good health and CMV-seropositive. The specimen sequenced was PBMCs. CDR3 nucleotide sequence: TGTGCCAGCAGCCTTAAAGTACAGAACACTGAAGCTTTCTTT. It encodes CASSLKVQNTEAFF.